The following is a TCR beta chain sequence with its context. This receptor's antigen is unknown. No much larger clonotype is one base removed from it; base qualities were not supplied. Collaborating institutions collected whole blood in K2EDTA tubes following their own protocols. Collaborator samples were shipped for TCRbeta analysis as frozen whole blood, isolated PBMCs, or DNA extracted from either sample type. TCRbeta CDR3 regions were amplified from genomic DNA using the immunoSEQ Assay, a bias-controlled multiplex PCR. Concerning the study's data processing: The number of nucleated cells in each sample was estimated by amplification of reference gene primers within the assay. To quantify the absolute abundance of each unique TCRbeta CDR3 rearrangement, sequence reads were collapsed and filtered. For each sample, productive Simpson clonality was calculated as the square root of Simpson's diversity index over productive rearrangements. TCRdb stores this immuneACCESS table with in-frame sequences only. Part of the clones is absent; in the studies checked, under half of the shortfall reflects unresolved V genes, and no reason is known for the rest. The V and J calls and clone size were taken over from that table, and D and trimming were inferred from the DNA. Across this sample there are 200,000 to 300,000 clones, with around 80% seen only once. Roughly 5.5% of the sample is held by the ten biggest clonotypes.

Measured from the cysteine to the phenylalanine, the CDR3 is 17 residues long. Left in the record is the CDR3 DNA by itself, 51 bases read in frame from the first base. Clipping removes 3 bases from V and 4 bases from J, with 7 as the unmatched junction base count. The germline V gene (reference sequence) specifies LNHNV as CDR1 and YYDKDF as CDR2. The record originates from a study of blood T cell repertoires in COVID-19 (TCRdb year 2020). Background for the entire study: Collaborator samples came from the United States, Italy and Spain and covered acute and convalescent phases of COVID-19. A freely available public database, intended as a resource for researchers studying the immune response to SARS-CoV-2, is where the repertoires were released. Where available, HLA class I and class II types were taken from metadata supplied by the sample provider and were not determined by assay-based typing. The sample metadata nearly always contained a de-identified subject ID, COVID-19 status, age in years and sex. Deeply sampled blood TCRbeta repertoires from subjects exposed to, actively infected with, or recovered from COVID-19 were included in the dataset. The prospective study material was composed of cDNA or gDNA derived from T cells, B-cell-depleted T cells, or PBMCs. Samples were obtained from the ongoing ImmuneRACE study (first 160 participants) and from about 1,300 subjects provided by 6 global collaborators.

The full study reports these points: The quantity of clinical and demographic metadata differed by source and by participant and was supplied without curation.

The sequence joins TRBV15 to TRBJ2-5; 14 central nucleotides agree with TRBD2. The sequenced material came from peripheral blood. This clonotype originated in a human donor in a cohort sampled during active COVID-19. At the DNA level, the sequence is TGTGCCACCAGCAGGGGGACTAGCGGGAGAATTGGAGAGACCCAGTACTTC. It codes for CATSRGTSGRIGETQYF.